The 29 T cell receptor beta chains presented below share a single source sample, sequenced in a study of Ad26.COV2.S vaccination and SARS-CoV-2 variants (dated by TCRdb to about 2021). Receptors were amplified or captured by the immunoSEQ multiplex PCR assay. This immuneACCESS table, as held by TCRdb, lists in-frame sequences with V and J called but not all clones. Of the missing ones, under half trace to an unresolved V gene in checked studies; the others have no known cause. This sample gives about 440,000 clones in total; roughly 91% of them show up just once. The top ten constitute around 4.2% of the sample. This sample's treatment or condition label indicates: 15 to 20 received Ad26.COV2.S at low or high dose, single or two shots; 5 received placebo; per-sample allocation not given. For vaccine and placebo recipients, repertoires were sequenced using samples collected on day 63 after the first injection.

The sequenced sample was peripheral blood, obtained in a trial of Ad26.COV2.S vaccine versus placebo. Every receptor here comes from a person between 18 and 59 years old who received the Ad26.COV2.S COVID-19 vaccine or a placebo.

This sequence joins TRBV5-6 and TRBJ2-7; D not certain. Between the trimmed V and J ends, which lost 1 base and 4 bases, there was a span of 15 bases. Per the germline V gene, CDR1 is SGHDT and CDR2 is YYEEEE. The CDR3 totals 15 residues. The CDR3 sequence is CASSLSDPRMYEQYF. DNA for the CDR3: TGTGCCAGCAGCTTGTCCGATCCAAGAATGTACGAGCAGTACTTC.

The chain recombines TRBV18 with TRBJ2-7, with TRBD1 identical over 12 bases. Germline trimming cut 5 bases from V and 1 base from J; bases unmatched to any gene: 18. This CDR3 has 20 residues. Germline V gene sequence: CDR1 KGHSH, CDR2 LQKENI. This chain's CDR3 is CASSSGFRDRGQTKSYEQYF. The CDR3 bases are TGTGCCAGCTCATCGGGCTTCCGGGACAGGGGGCAAACGAAGTCCTACGAGCAGTACTTC.

The chain recombines TRBV7-9 with TRBJ2-7; no definite D call. V was shortened by 4 bases and J by 2 bases, with 9 bases between the two germline ends. Germline loops: CDR1 SEHNR, CDR2 FQNEAQ (reference sequence). This CDR3 has 13 amino acids. CDR3 DNA: TGTGCCAGCAGCTCCGACATAACCTACGAGCAGTACTTC. Protein: CASSSDITYEQYF. The whole variable domain, filled in from reference TRBV7-9 and TRBJ2-7, reads DTGVSQNPRHKITKRGQNVTFRCDPISEHNRLYWYRQTLGQGPEFLTYFQNEAQLEKSRLLSDRFSAERPKGSFSTLEIQRTEQGDSAMYLCASSSDITYEQYFGPGTRLTVT.

V is TRBV5-8 and J is TRBJ2-3, with D perhaps TRBD2 (6 bases). The CDR3 extends over 15 amino acids. Germline CDR1 reads SGHTS; CDR2 reads YDEGEE. V was clipped by 4 bases and J by 1 base, with 13 bases between them. The CDR3 sequence is CASSPGTGGTDTQYF. The CDR3 DNA reads TGTGCCAGCAGCCCTGGTACGGGAGGCACAGATACGCAGTATTTT.

The genes are TRBV21-1 and TRBJ1-5. TRBV21-1 is deemed a pseudogene. The CDR3 is made up of 19 amino acids. CDR3 residues: CASSKGVWADSPVTQPQHF. The CDR3, as DNA: TGTGCCAGCAGCAAAGGAGTCTGGGCAGACTCGCCTGTCACTCAGCCCCAGCATTTT.

About this clone: Other DNA sequences in the same sample also yield this CDR3. V is TRBV6-5 and J is TRBJ2-1, with 11 bases matching TRBD1. Germline CDR1 and CDR2: MNHEY and SVGAGI. The CDR3 extends over 14 amino acids. V was clipped by 6 bases and J by 7 bases; unmatched bases: 5. The CDR3: CASRPDRGLNEQFF. CDR3 nucleotides: TGTGCCAGCAGACCGGACAGGGGGCTGAATGAGCAGTTCTTC.

Notes on this clone: Other DNA sequences in this specimen translate into the identical CDR3. V is TRBV3-1 (or the pseudogene TRBV3-2) and J is TRBJ1-1; D uncertain. Between the trimmed V and J ends, which lost 3 bases and 1 base, there was a span of 3 bases. The germline gives CDR1 LGHDT, CDR2 YNNKEL (reference sequence). There are 12 residues in the CDR3. The CDR3 reads CASSQGNTEAFF. The DNA for the CDR3 is TGTGCCAGCAGCCAGGGGAACACTGAAGCTTTCTTT.

The genes are TRBV7-3 and TRBJ1-5; D not resolved. V was clipped by 4 bases and J by 6 bases, with 25 bases between them. CDR1 is SGHTA, CDR2 FQGTGA, per germline. The CDR3 length is 18 residues. The CDR3 is CASSCLEGEVGESQPQHF. The CDR3, as DNA: TGTGCCAGCAGCTGTCTTGAGGGCGAGGTAGGTGAAAGTCAGCCCCAGCATTTT.

Only one count was recorded for this clone. This chain links TRBV6-4 with TRBJ2-1, with 11 bases matching TRBD2. Germline values: CDR1 MRHNA, CDR2 SNTAGT. J gave up 5 bases and V 3 bases, and 3 bases lay outside the gene matches. There are 15 residues in the CDR3. The CDR3 DNA reads TGTGCCAGCAGTGAGAGACTAGCGGGACACAATGAGCAGTTCTTC. Translation: CASSERLAGHNEQFF.

The V call is TRBV29-1, the J call TRBJ2-1; 11 nucleotides align to TRBD2. The CDR3 totals 24 residues. Unmatched junction bases numbered 32, after V lost 1 base and J lost 6 bases. CDR1 and CDR2 from the germline V gene are SQVTM and ANQGSEA. CDR3 in amino acids: CSVEGFYKFDEGLAAPMDSNEQFF. For the CDR3, the DNA is TGCAGCGTTGAAGGATTCTATAAGTTCGATGAGGGACTAGCGGCCCCAATGGATTCCAATGAGCAGTTCTTC.

The gene calls are TRBV10-3 and TRBJ1-5; the D gene is possibly TRBD1 (6 bases). The ends were cut back, 8 bases at V and 7 bases at J, with 12 bases in the middle. The germline V gene encodes CDR1 ENHRY and CDR2 SYGVKD. CDR3 length: 12 residues. The DNA for the CDR3 is TGTGCCATCGGGGGGGGCGGCCAGCCCCAGCATTTT. Protein sequence: CAIGGGGQPQHF.

The V call is TRBV4-1, the J call TRBJ2-1; 10 bases match TRBD2. Germline V lookup: CDR1 MGHRA, CDR2 YSYEKL. J was trimmed by 5 bases and V by 2 bases; bases with no gene match: 6. CDR3 length equals 16 residues. Here the CDR3 DNA reads TGCGCCAGCAGCCAACCTAGCGGGAGAATCCACAATGAGCAGTTCTTC. It yields the protein CASSQPSGRIHNEQFF.

This clone was observed a handful of times. CDR3 protein: CASSYSHLLNTEAFF. The CDR3 DNA is TGTGCCAGCAGTTACTCTCACCTGTTGAACACTGAAGCTTTCTTT. V is TRBV6-5 and J is TRBJ1-1; D unresolved. CDR1 MNHEY and CDR2 SVGAGI come from the germline V gene. Trimming took off 0 bases at V and 0 bases at J, with 8 bases between the two ends. The CDR3 has 15 residues.

Only a few counts were recorded for this clone. V and J are TRBV6-2 or TRBV6-3 and TRBJ2-1, with 7 bases matching TRBD2. CDR1 and CDR2 from the germline V gene are MNHEY and SVGEGT. The J segment lost 3 bases and the V segment lost 2 bases, leaving 4 bases of the junction unmatched. The CDR3 is 15 amino acids. CDR3 sequence: CASSYERDLYNEQFF. CDR3 coding DNA: TGTGCCAGCAGTTACGAGCGGGACCTCTACAATGAGCAGTTCTTC.

This clone has a single count. The chain uses TRBV4-3 and TRBJ2-7, with D unresolved. Trimming stripped 0 bases from V and 6 bases from J, with 9 bases between. The CDR3 is made up of 13 amino acids. Germline V gene data show CDR1 as LGHNA and CDR2 as YSLEER. The CDR3 region has the DNA TGCGCCAGCAGCCAAGATAAAATTACCGAGCAGTACTTC. It encodes CASSQDKITEQYF.

The chain recombines TRBV19 with TRBJ1-1; unclear D gene. Trimming removed 3 bases at V and 0 bases at J, with 11 bases between. This CDR3 region has 15 residues. The V gene's germline CDR1 is LNHDA and CDR2 SQIVND (reference sequence). Written as DNA, the CDR3 is TGTGCCAGTAGTATCGGGCCAGGACTGAACACTGAAGCTTTCTTT. It is translated as CASSIGPGLNTEAFF.

V gene TRBV4-2 combines with J gene TRBJ1-5, with D perhaps TRBD1 (6 bases). CDR3 size: 16 residues. Trimming took off 0 bases at V and 7 bases at J, with 16 bases between the two ends. Germline CDR1 LGHNA, CDR2 YNFKEQ. CDR3 amino acids: CASSQDLGGRRQPQHF. In nucleotides, the CDR3 is TGTGCCAGCAGCCAAGATCTGGGGGGGCGTCGCCAGCCCCAGCATTTT.

The chain links TRBV6-1 to TRBJ2-7; possibly TRBD2 for D (5 bases). This CDR3 spans 15 amino acids. CDR1 MNHNS and CDR2 SASEGT come from the germline V gene. V was trimmed by 2 bases and J by 5 bases, leaving 16 bases between them. The CDR3 reads CASSEYAGISDEQYF. CDR3 bases: TGTGCCAGCAGTGAATACGCGGGTATAAGCGACGAGCAGTACTTC.

This chain links TRBV3-1 (or the pseudogene TRBV3-2) with TRBJ1-2; D remains ambiguous. The germline V gene has CDR1 LGHDT and CDR2 YNNKEL (reference sequence). The CDR3 has 15 amino acids. The V gene lost 1 base and the J gene lost 4 bases, with 13 bases spanning the gap. In DNA, the CDR3 is TGTGCCAGCAGCCAAGGTGTCAGGACCTCCTATGGCTACACCTTC. Amino acid sequence: CASSQGVRTSYGYTF.

The gene calls are TRBV19 and TRBJ2-1, with TRBD2 as a possible D gene (5 bases). Germline V lookup: CDR1 LNHDA, CDR2 SQIVND (reference sequence). Trimming removed 3 bases from V and 0 bases from J, with 9 bases in between. The CDR3 has 15 residues. CDR3 region: CASSIPGSSYNEQFF. The DNA of the CDR3 is TGTGCCAGTAGTATTCCGGGGAGCTCCTACAATGAGCAGTTCTTC.

The chain carries TRBV11-1 and TRBJ2-5; D gene uncertain. Germline CDR1 reads SGHAT; CDR2 reads FQDESV (reference sequence). Trimming removed 0 bases at V and 0 bases at J, with 11 bases between. The CDR3 loop spans 16 amino acids. The CDR3 loop reads CASSLAASTYQETQYF. The CDR3 region has the DNA TGTGCCAGCAGCTTAGCGGCGTCTACGTACCAAGAGACCCAGTACTTC.

This chain links TRBV30 with TRBJ2-3; 10 nucleotides align to TRBD1. Germline V gene data show CDR1 as GTSNPN and CDR2 as SVGIG (reference sequence). CDR3 length: 14 residues. Unmatched junction bases numbered 8, after V lost 4 bases and J lost 7 bases. The CDR3: CAWIKDRGGNTQYF. The CDR3 nucleotides read TGTGCCTGGATCAAGGACAGGGGGGGAAATACGCAGTATTTT.

This clone turned up a few times. The CDR3 DNA sequence: TGTGCCAGCAGTCCAGAGACAGGGTTAGGGCAGCCCCAGCATTTT. It encodes CASSPETGLGQPQHF. V is TRBV28 and J is TRBJ1-5; 7 bases fit TRBD1. Trimming removed 5 bases from V and 7 bases from J; junction bases left unmatched: 11. CDR1 and CDR2 from the germline V gene are MDHEN and SYDVKM. This CDR3 comprises 15 residues.

The gene calls are TRBV23-1 and TRBJ1-5; D is unclear. TRBV23-1 is an ORF; its function is uncertain. The CDR3 is 14 residues long. Trimming left V 7 bases short and J 0 bases short, with 10 bases between. CDR3 sequence: CASTRLYSNQPQHF. CDR3 DNA: TGCGCCAGCACGAGACTTTATAGCAATCAGCCCCAGCATTTT.

The gene calls are TRBV19 and TRBJ2-1; 8 positions agree with TRBD2. The CDR3 has 15 residues. Trimming cost V 6 bases and J 8 bases; bases outside gene matches: 12. The germline V gene has CDR1 LNHDA and CDR2 SQIVND (reference sequence). CDR3 in amino acids: CASRTMSGSTDEQFF. The CDR3 nucleotides are TGTGCCAGTAGGACGATGAGCGGGAGTACGGATGAGCAGTTCTTC.

This chain links TRBV19 with TRBJ1-6; D is possibly TRBD1 (5 bases). Trimming shortened V by 3 bases and J by 8 bases, and 23 bases separated the two germline ends. CDR1 LNHDA and CDR2 SQIVND come from the germline V gene (reference sequence). This CDR3 region has 18 residues. The DNA of the CDR3 is TGTGCCAGTAGTATCGGAGTCGGGGGAAGCGGGGTCCATTCACCCCTCCACTTT. Translation gives CASSIGVGGSGVHSPLHF.

This chain connects TRBV29-1 to TRBJ2-7, with a possible D match to TRBD2 (5 bases). Germline-derived CDR1 and CDR2 are SQVTM and ANQGSEA. The CDR3 is 12 residues long. V lost 6 bases to trimming and J lost 3 bases, with 12 bases between them. The CDR3 is CSVGGLNYEQYF. CDR3 sequence (DNA): TGCAGCGTGGGCGGGCTAAACTACGAGCAGTACTTC.

The rearrangement links TRBV6-1 to TRBJ2-1, with D possibly matching TRBD2 (6 bases). Germline V lookup: CDR1 MNHNS, CDR2 SASEGT. V lost 3 bases to trimming and J lost 3 bases, with 24 bases between them. CDR3 size: 19 residues. As DNA, the CDR3 is TGTGCCAGCAGTGACAGTACGGGGATAACGTGGGACTTCTACAATGAGCAGTTCTTC. This encodes CASSDSTGITWDFYNEQFF.

This chain joins TRBV10-2 and TRBJ1-5; 9 bases line up with TRBD1. The V gene's germline CDR1 is WSHSY and CDR2 SAAADI. The CDR3 has 14 residues. Unmatched junction bases numbered 5, after V lost 8 bases and J lost 3 bases. CDR3 protein: CASRRTGANQPQHF. The CDR3 nucleotides are TGCGCCAGCCGGCGGACAGGGGCCAATCAGCCCCAGCATTTT.